The 25 T cell receptor beta chains below all came from one sample that was sequenced in a study of blood T cell repertoires in COVID-19 (dated by TCRdb to the early 2020s). The method behind the library was the immunoSEQ multiplex PCR assay. TCRdb stores this immuneACCESS table with in-frame sequences only. Part of the clones is absent; in the studies checked, under half of the shortfall reflects unresolved V genes, and no reason is known for the rest. The sample data list around 250,000 clones, and about 90% of these were observed just once. The ten largest clones represent around 3.1% of the sample. Sequenced sample: PBMCs or T cells enriched from blood (not recorded which). The source is a woman aged 40 to 49 who had been exposed to COVID-19.

The rearrangement uses TRBV7-2 and TRBJ1-3; D perhaps matches TRBD1 (6 bases). V was cut by 3 bases and J by 2 bases, with 11 bases left in between. Germline CDR1 SGHTA, CDR2 FQGNSA. The CDR3 totals 15 residues. CDR3 DNA sequence: TGTGCCAGCAGCTTTGGTCAGGGGACTGGAAACACCATATATTTT. This encodes CASSFGQGTGNTIYF. The variable domain in full, completed from reference TRBV7-2 and TRBJ1-3, reads GAGVSQSPSNKVTEKGKDVELRCDPISGHTALYWYRQSLGQGLEFLIYFQGNSAPDKSGLPSDRFSAERTGGSVSTLTIQRTQQEDSAVYLCASSFGQGTGNTIYFGEGSWLTVV.

This chain joins TRBV12-3 or TRBV12-4 and TRBJ2-1; D call uncertain. This CDR3 comprises 13 residues. V lost 3 bases to trimming and J lost 4 bases, with 7 bases between them. CDR3 protein: CASSFEAYNEQFF. The CDR3 region has the DNA TGTGCCAGCAGTTTTGAGGCTTACAATGAGCAGTTCTTC.

The rearrangement uses TRBV19 and TRBJ1-1; 11 bases agree with TRBD1. CDR3 length: 17 residues. The V gene end was trimmed by 5 bases and the J gene end by 0 bases; junction bases not matched to a gene: 8. Germline V gene sequence: CDR1 LNHDA, CDR2 SQIVND (reference sequence). The CDR3 sequence is CASSGQGALLMNTEAFF. The CDR3 DNA reads as TGTGCCAGTAGTGGACAGGGGGCCCTCCTTATGAACACTGAAGCTTTCTTT.

This chain links TRBV6-5 with TRBJ1-1, with 8 bases matching TRBD1. The CDR3 is made up of 15 amino acids. Per the germline V gene, CDR1 is MNHEY and CDR2 is SVGAGI. J gave up 1 base and V 5 bases, and 6 bases lay outside the gene matches. The CDR3 protein is CASSPGQGANTEAFF. In DNA form, the CDR3 reads TGTGCCAGCAGTCCAGGACAGGGAGCGAACACTGAAGCTTTCTTT.

The chain employs TRBV4-3 and TRBJ1-1; D not resolved. The ends were cut back, 0 bases at V and 1 base at J, with 12 bases in the middle. The CDR3 extends over 16 amino acids. The germline V gene encodes CDR1 LGHNA and CDR2 YSLEER. CDR3 DNA sequence: TGCGCCAGCAGCCAAGATTACCCGGGGAAGAACACTGAAGCTTTCTTT. Its translation: CASSQDYPGKNTEAFF.

The V gene is TRBV19, the J gene TRBJ2-7, with 7 bases aligning to TRBD2. The CDR3 has 13 amino acids. CDR1 LNHDA and CDR2 SQIVND come from the germline V gene (reference sequence). V trimming: 8 bases; J trimming: 4 bases; junction bases outside the gene matches: 8. In DNA, the CDR3 is TGTGCCAGTTCTCCGGGACTACTTTACGAGCAGTACTTC. As protein: CASSPGLLYEQYF.

This clone was detected once. The chain recombines TRBV11-3 with TRBJ2-1; D perhaps matches TRBD2 (6 bases). The CDR3 runs to 13 residues. CDR1 and CDR2 (germline): SGHNT, YENEEA. Trimming left V 4 bases short and J 7 bases short, with 11 bases between. CDR3 region: CASSSGLSNEQFF. DNA for the CDR3: TGTGCCAGCAGCTCGGGACTTTCTAATGAGCAGTTCTTC.

This clone was observed a few times. The chain employs TRBV5-8 and TRBJ2-3; 8 nucleotides line up with TRBD2. CDR3 size: 15 residues. Germline trimming cut 6 bases from V and 7 bases from J; bases unmatched to any gene: 13. Germline-derived CDR1 and CDR2 are SGHTS and YDEGEE. CDR3 loop: CASTSGERGSNTQYF. The CDR3 DNA follows: TGTGCCAGCACCTCGGGAGAGCGGGGGTCAAATACGCAGTATTTT.

The CDR3 bases are TGTGCCAGCATCAGAGCGGGAGGAAAAAATGAGCAGTTCTTC. Protein sequence: CASIRAGGKNEQFF. V and J are TRBV13 and TRBJ2-1; TRBD2 aligns across 9 bases. The CDR3 runs 14 residues. Looked up from germline, CDR1 is PRHDT and CDR2 is FYEKMQ (reference sequence). Germline trimming cut 7 bases from V and 7 bases from J; bases unmatched to any gene: 8.

The chain joins TRBV27 to TRBJ1-2; a possible D gene is TRBD1 (6 bases). This CDR3 contains 13 residues. Looked up from germline, CDR1 is MNHEY and CDR2 is SMNVEV (reference sequence). Trimming pared 8 bases from V and 8 bases from J, leaving 18 bases between. This chain's CDR3 is CASRRLGAGGYTF. The DNA of the CDR3 is TGTGCCAGCCGAAGGTTGGGGGCAGGGGGCTACACCTTC.

CDR3 protein: CAQPPPQTDTKSQNTIYF. CDR3 sequence (DNA): TGTGCCCAACCCCCCCCGCAAACAGACACCAAATCTCAAAACACCATATATTTT. The rearrangement links TRBV5-7 to TRBJ1-3; D is unclear. TRBV5-7 is annotated as an ORF whose role is uncertain. This CDR3 has 18 amino acids. V dropped 10 bases and J dropped 6 bases, with 32 bases sitting between them.

This chain uses TRBV6-5 with TRBJ1-2, with D possibly being TRBD1 (6 bases). V lost 0 bases and J lost 6, with 8 bases in between. The CDR3 spans 13 residues. CDR1 is MNHEY, CDR2 SVGAGI, per germline. The DNA for the CDR3 is TGTGCCAGCAGTTACTCGAAGGGGGATGGCTACACCTTC. This translates into CASSYSKGDGYTF.

The CDR3: CASSHGDRGRPGELFF. The CDR3 region has the DNA TGCGCCAGCAGCCACGGTGACAGGGGGCGTCCCGGGGAGCTGTTTTTT. The chain combines TRBV4-1 with TRBJ2-2; 10 bases fit TRBD1. CDR3 length: 16 amino acids. Trimming removed 3 bases from V and 6 bases from J; junction bases left unmatched: 7. Germline CDR1 MGHRA, CDR2 YSYEKL.

The rearrangement joins TRBV19 to TRBJ1-5; D is perhaps TRBD1 (6 bases). Trimming left V 5 bases short and J 3 bases short, with 11 bases between. Germline V gene data show CDR1 as LNHDA and CDR2 as SQIVND (reference sequence). The CDR3 is 14 amino acids. The CDR3 reads CASSFTGNNQPQHF. The DNA for the CDR3 is TGTGCCAGTAGTTTCACAGGGAACAATCAGCCCCAGCATTTT.

CDR3 sequence (DNA): TGTGCCAGTAGTTTAAGCCAGGGGATTGACAATCAGCCCCAGCATTTT. Translated: CASSLSQGIDNQPQHF. This rearrangement joins TRBV19 to TRBJ1-5; D is perhaps TRBD1 (6 bases). This CDR3 contains 16 residues. V lost 5 bases and J lost 3, with 17 bases in between. The germline gives CDR1 LNHDA, CDR2 SQIVND (reference sequence).

The chain joins TRBV6-1 to TRBJ1-5; TRBD1 agrees at 8 bases. V lost 4 bases to trimming and J lost 7 bases; unmatched junction nucleotides: 15. The germline V gene encodes CDR1 MNHNS and CDR2 SASEGT. This CDR3 contains 17 residues. CDR3 amino acids: CASSGTFLRGRQQPQHF. The DNA of the CDR3 is TGTGCCAGCAGTGGCACCTTCCTCAGGGGGCGACAACAGCCCCAGCATTTT.

V and J are TRBV3-1 (or the pseudogene TRBV3-2) and TRBJ1-4, with 7 bases that match TRBD1. This CDR3 region has 17 residues. The V and J ends lost 3 bases and 3 bases, in that order; junction bases with no gene match: 10. Germline values: CDR1 LGHDT, CDR2 YNNKEL (reference sequence). The CDR3 sequence is CASSQTAGGAANEKLFF. CDR3 DNA sequence: TGTGCCAGCAGCCAGACCGCAGGGGGTGCAGCTAATGAAAAACTGTTTTTT.

The chain carries TRBV7-9 and TRBJ1-4; 9 nucleotides agree with TRBD1. Trimming at V came to 5 bases and at J to 7 bases, leaving 8 bases not matched to a gene. The germline gives CDR1 SEHNR, CDR2 FQNEAQ (reference sequence). The CDR3 length is 15 residues. CDR3 bases: TGTGCCAGCAGCCCAGGATGGGGACAGGGTGAAAAACTGTTTTTT. It yields the protein CASSPGWGQGEKLFF.

This clone appeared a single time. V usage is TRBV19 and J usage is TRBJ1-4; no definite D call. Trimming removed 3 bases at V and 1 base at J, with 9 bases between. CDR3 length: 15 amino acids. The germline V gene has CDR1 LNHDA and CDR2 SQIVND (reference sequence). The CDR3 coding sequence is TGTGCCAGTAGTATCCCAGAATTAACTAATGAAAAACTGTTTTTT. It yields the protein CASSIPELTNEKLFF.

This clone is classed as medium-sized (0.01 to 0.1%). The V call is TRBV24-1, the J call TRBJ2-2, with D maybe TRBD1 (5 bases). Looked up from germline, CDR1 is KGHDR and CDR2 is SFDVKD. The CDR3 is made up of 15 amino acids. V lost 4 bases and J 7 bases, leaving 15 bases between the germline ends. The CDR3 DNA sequence: TGTGCCACCAGTGACCCAACAGGCTACGGCGGGGAGCTGTTTTTT. It specifies CATSDPTGYGGELFF.

J is TRBJ2-2 and V is TRBV2; TRBD2 agrees at 8 bases. V gave up 8 bases and J gave up 2 bases; unmatched junction bases: 13. The length of the CDR3 is 17 residues. CDR1 and CDR2 (germline): SNHLY, FYNNEI. CDR3 bases: TGTGCCAGCTCCAAAGGAGGTAGCGGGGTTAACACCGGGGAGCTGTTTTTT. Amino acids: CASSKGGSGVNTGELFF.

The CDR3 here is CASSRQGTPYGYTF. CDR3 bases: TGTGCCAGCAGCCGTCAGGGTACCCCCTATGGCTACACCTTC. The V call is TRBV28, the J call TRBJ1-2, with D perhaps matching TRBD1 (5 bases). Germline V gives CDR1 MDHEN, CDR2 SYDVKM. The CDR3 consists of 14 residues. Trimming removed 6 bases from V and 4 bases from J, with 15 bases in between.

The chain has TRBV27 and TRBJ1-2, with TRBD1 matching 7 bases. This CDR3 comprises 17 residues. Germline lookup yields CDR1 MNHEY and CDR2 SMNVEV (reference sequence). J gave up 8 bases and V 0 bases, and 15 bases lay outside the gene matches. Here the CDR3 DNA reads TGTGCCAGCAGTTTATCTCTGGGTGCCGGGCAGGGGGGCGGCTACACCTTC. Its translation: CASSLSLGAGQGGGYTF.

This chain connects TRBV5-4 to TRBJ2-7; a weak D match, TRBD1 (5 bases). In germline, CDR1 is SGHNT, CDR2 YYREEE (reference sequence). Trimming pared 0 bases from V and 3 bases from J, leaving 13 bases between. The CDR3 contains 15 residues. CDR3: CASSLDTGPFYEQYF. Here the CDR3 DNA reads TGTGCCAGCAGCTTGGATACAGGTCCCTTCTACGAGCAGTACTTC.

This chain connects TRBV28 to TRBJ1-6; TRBD1 agrees at 11 bases. The CDR3 consists of 15 residues. The junction had 4 bases not matched to a gene; V was cut back by 2 bases and J by 10 bases. The V gene's germline CDR1 is MDHEN and CDR2 SYDVKM. The CDR3 here is CASSLAGTGGSPLHF. The CDR3 bases are TGTGCCAGCAGTTTAGCCGGGACAGGGGGGTCACCCCTCCACTTT.